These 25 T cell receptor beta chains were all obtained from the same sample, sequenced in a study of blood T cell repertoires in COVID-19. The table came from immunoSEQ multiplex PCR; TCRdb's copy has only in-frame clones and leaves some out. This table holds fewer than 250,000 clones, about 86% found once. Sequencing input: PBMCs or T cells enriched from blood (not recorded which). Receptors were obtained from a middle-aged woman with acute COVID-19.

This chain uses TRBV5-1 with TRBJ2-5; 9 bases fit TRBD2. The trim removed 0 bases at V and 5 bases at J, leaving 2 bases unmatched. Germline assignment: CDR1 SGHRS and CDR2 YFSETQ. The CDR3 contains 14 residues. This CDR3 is CASSLDAGGETQYF. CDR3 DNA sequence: TGCGCCAGCAGCTTGGACGCGGGAGGGGAGACCCAGTACTTC. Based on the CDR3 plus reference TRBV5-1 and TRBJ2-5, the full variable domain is KAGVTQTPRYLIKTRGQQVTLSCSPISGHRSVSWYQQTPGQGLQFLFEYFSETQRNKGNFPGRFSGRQFSNSRSEMNVSTLELGDSALYLCASSLDAGGETQYFGPGTRLLVL.

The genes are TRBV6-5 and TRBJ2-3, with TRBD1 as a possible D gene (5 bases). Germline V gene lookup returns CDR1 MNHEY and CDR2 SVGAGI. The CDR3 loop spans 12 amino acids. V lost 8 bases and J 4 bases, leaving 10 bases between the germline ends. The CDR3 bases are TGTGCCAGCTGTCGACAGTCAGATACGCAGTATTTT. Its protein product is CASCRQSDTQYF.

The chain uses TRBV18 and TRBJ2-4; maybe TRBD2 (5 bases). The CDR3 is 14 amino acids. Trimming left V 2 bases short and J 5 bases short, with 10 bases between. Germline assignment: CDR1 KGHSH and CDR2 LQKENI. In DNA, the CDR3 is TGTGCCAGCTCACCAAGGGCAGCGGAAAACATTCAGTACTTC. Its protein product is CASSPRAAENIQYF.

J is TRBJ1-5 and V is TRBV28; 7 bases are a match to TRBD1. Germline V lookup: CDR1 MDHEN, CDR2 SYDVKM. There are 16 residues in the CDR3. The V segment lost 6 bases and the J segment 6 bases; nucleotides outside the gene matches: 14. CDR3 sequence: CASSYPGPRGSQPQHF. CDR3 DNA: TGTGCCAGCAGCTACCCGGGACCCAGGGGGAGTCAGCCCCAGCATTTT.

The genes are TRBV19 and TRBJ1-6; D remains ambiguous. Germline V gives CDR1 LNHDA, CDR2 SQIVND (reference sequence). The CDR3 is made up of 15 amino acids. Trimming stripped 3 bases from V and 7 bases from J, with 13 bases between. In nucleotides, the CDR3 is TGTGCCAGTAGTATCTATTCGGGCGGGAATTCACCCCTCCACTTT. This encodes CASSIYSGGNSPLHF.

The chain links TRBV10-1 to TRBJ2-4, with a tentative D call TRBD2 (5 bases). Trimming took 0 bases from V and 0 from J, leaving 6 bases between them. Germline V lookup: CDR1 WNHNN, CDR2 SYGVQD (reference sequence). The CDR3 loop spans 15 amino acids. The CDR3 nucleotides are TGCGCCAGCAGTGAGTCCGGGGTAGCCAAAAACATTCAGTACTTC. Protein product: CASSESGVAKNIQYF.

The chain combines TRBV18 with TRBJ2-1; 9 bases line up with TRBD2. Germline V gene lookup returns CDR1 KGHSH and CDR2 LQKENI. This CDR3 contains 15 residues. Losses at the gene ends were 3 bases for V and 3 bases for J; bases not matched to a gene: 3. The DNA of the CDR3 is TGTGCCAGCTCACCGGGACTAGCTCTCTACAATGAGCAGTTCTTC. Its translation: CASSPGLALYNEQFF.

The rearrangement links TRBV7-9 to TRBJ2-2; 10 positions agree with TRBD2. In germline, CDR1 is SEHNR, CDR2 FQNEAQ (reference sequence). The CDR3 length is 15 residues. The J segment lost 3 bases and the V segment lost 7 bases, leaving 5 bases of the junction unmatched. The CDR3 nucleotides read TGTGCCAGCACCAGAGCGGGAGGGTACACCGGGGAGCTGTTTTTT. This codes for CASTRAGGYTGELFF.

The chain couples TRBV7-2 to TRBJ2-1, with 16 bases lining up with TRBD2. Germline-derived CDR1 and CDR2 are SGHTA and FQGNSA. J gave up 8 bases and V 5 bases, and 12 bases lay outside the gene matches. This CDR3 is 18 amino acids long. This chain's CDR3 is CASSPTGTSGRAGHEQFF. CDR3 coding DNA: TGTGCCAGCAGCCCCACTGGGACTAGCGGGAGGGCCGGCCATGAGCAGTTCTTC.

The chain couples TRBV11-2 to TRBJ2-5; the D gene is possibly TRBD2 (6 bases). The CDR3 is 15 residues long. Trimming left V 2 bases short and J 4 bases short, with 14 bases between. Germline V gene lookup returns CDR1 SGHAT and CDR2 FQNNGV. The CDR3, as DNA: TGTGCCAGCAGCTTATTCGCGGGCGGGGTAGAGACCCAGTACTTC. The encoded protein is CASSLFAGGVETQYF.

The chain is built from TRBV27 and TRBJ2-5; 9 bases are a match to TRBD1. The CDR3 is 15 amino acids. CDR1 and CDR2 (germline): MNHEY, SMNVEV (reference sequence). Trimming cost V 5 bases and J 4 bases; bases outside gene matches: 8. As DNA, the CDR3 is TGTGCCAGCAGTCCATACAGGGGGCTGAGAGAGACCCAGTACTTC. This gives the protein CASSPYRGLRETQYF.

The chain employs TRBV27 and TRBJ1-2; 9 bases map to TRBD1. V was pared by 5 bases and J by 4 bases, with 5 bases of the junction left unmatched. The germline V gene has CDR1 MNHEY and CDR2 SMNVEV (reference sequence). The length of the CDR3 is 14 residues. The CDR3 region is CASSPGQGTYGYTF. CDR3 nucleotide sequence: TGTGCCAGCAGTCCCGGACAGGGGACCTATGGCTACACCTTC.

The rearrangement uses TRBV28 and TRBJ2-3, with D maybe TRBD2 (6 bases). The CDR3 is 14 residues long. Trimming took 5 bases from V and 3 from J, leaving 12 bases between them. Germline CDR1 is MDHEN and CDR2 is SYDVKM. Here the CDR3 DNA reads TGTGCCAGCAGTCCGGGGGTATCGACAGATACGCAGTATTTT. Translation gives CASSPGVSTDTQYF. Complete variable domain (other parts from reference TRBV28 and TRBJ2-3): DVKVTQSSRYLVKRTGEKVFLECVQDMDHENMFWYRQDPGLGLRLIYFSYDVKMKEKGDIPEGYSVSREKKERFSLILESASTNQTSMYLCASSPGVSTDTQYFGPGTRLTVL.

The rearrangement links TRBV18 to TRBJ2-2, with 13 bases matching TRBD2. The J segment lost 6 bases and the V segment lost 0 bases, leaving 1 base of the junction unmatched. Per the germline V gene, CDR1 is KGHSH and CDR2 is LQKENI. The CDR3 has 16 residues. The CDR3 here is CASSPPGLAGSGELFF. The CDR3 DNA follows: TGTGCCAGCTCACCACCGGGACTAGCGGGATCCGGGGAGCTGTTTTTT. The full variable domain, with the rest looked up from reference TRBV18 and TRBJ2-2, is NAGVMQNPRHLVRRRGQEARLRCSPMKGHSHVYWYRQLPEEGLKFMVYLQKENIIDESGMPKERFSAEFPKEGPSILRIQQVVRGDSAAYFCASSPPGLAGSGELFFGEGSRLTVL.

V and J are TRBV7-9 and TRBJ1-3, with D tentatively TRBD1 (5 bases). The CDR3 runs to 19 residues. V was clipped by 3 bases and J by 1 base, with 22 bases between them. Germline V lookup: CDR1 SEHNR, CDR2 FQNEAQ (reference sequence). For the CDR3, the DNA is TGTGCCAGCAGCTTGAGGCCGGGGGTGAAGACAGTATCTGGAAACACCATATATTTT. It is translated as CASSLRPGVKTVSGNTIYF.

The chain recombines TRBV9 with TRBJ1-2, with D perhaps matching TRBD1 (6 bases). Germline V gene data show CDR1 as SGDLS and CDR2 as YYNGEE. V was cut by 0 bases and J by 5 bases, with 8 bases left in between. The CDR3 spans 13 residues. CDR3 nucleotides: TGTGCCAGCAGCGTAGGACAGGATTATGGCTACACCTTC. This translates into CASSVGQDYGYTF.

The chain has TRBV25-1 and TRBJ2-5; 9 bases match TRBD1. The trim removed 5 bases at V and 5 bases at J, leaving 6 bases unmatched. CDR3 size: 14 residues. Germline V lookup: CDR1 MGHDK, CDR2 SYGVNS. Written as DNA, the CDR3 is TGTGCCAGCAGTAAACAGGGGGCGCTGGAGACCCAGTACTTC. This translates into CASSKQGALETQYF.

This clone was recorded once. Here the CDR3 reads CASSQSWGPQHF. CDR3 sequence (DNA): TGTGCCAGTAGTCAGTCTTGGGGCCCCCAGCATTTT. The rearrangement joins TRBV19 to TRBJ1-5; D may be TRBD1 (5 bases). The CDR3 loop spans 12 amino acids. The V gene lost 5 bases and the J gene lost 10 bases, with 12 bases spanning the gap. Germline assignment: CDR1 LNHDA and CDR2 SQIVND (reference sequence).

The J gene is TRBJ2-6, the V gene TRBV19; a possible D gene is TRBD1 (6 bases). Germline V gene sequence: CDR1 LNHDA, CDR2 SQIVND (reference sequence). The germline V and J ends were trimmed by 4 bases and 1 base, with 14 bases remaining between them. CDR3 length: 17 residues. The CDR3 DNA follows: TGTGCCAGTAGTAGATGGACAGAAATTTCTGGGGCCAACGTCCTGACTTTC. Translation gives CASSRWTEISGANVLTF.

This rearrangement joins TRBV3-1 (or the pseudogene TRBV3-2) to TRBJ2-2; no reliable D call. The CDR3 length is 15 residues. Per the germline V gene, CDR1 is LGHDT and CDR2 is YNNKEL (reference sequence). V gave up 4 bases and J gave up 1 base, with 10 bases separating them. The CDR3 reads CASSPPSVNTGELFF. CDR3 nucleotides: TGTGCCAGCAGCCCCCCGAGCGTGAACACCGGGGAGCTGTTTTTT.

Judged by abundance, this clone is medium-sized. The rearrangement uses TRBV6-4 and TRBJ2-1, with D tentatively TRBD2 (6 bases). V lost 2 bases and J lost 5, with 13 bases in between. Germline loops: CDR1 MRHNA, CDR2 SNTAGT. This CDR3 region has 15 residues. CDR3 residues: CASSDGGGGHNEQFF. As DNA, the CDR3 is TGTGCCAGCAGTGACGGGGGAGGAGGGCACAATGAGCAGTTCTTC.

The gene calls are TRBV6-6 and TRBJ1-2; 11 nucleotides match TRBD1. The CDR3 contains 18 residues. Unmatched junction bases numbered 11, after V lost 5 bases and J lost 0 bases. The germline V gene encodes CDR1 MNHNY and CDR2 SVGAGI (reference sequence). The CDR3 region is CASSRAGTGGKANYGYTF. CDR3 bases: TGTGCCAGCAGTCGAGCCGGGACAGGGGGAAAAGCTAACTATGGCTACACCTTC.

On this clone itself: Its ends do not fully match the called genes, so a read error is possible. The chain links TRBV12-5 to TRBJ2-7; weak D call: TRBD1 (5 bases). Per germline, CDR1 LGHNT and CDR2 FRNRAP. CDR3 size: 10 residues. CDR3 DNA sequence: TGTGCTAGTGGTCCCAGGACATGTACCTTC. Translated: CASGPRTCTF.

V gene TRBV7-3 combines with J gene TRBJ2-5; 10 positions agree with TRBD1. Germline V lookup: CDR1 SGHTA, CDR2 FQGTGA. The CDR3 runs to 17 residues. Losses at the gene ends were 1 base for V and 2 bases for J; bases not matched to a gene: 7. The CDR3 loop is CASSLNPTGGGQETQYF. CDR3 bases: TGTGCCAGCAGCTTAAATCCGACAGGGGGCGGGCAAGAGACCCAGTACTTC. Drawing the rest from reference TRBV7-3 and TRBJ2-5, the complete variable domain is GAGVSQTPSNKVTEKGKYVELRCDPISGHTALYWYRQSLGQGPEFLIYFQGTGAADDSGLPNDRFFAVRPEGSVSTLKIQRTERGDSAVYLCASSLNPTGGGQETQYFGPGTRLLVL.

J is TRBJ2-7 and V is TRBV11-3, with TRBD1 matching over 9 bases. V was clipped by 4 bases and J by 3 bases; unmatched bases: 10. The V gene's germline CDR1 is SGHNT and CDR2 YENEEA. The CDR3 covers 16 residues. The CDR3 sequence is CASSWRQGGFDYEQYF. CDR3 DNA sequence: TGTGCCAGCAGCTGGAGACAGGGGGGATTTGACTACGAGCAGTACTTC.